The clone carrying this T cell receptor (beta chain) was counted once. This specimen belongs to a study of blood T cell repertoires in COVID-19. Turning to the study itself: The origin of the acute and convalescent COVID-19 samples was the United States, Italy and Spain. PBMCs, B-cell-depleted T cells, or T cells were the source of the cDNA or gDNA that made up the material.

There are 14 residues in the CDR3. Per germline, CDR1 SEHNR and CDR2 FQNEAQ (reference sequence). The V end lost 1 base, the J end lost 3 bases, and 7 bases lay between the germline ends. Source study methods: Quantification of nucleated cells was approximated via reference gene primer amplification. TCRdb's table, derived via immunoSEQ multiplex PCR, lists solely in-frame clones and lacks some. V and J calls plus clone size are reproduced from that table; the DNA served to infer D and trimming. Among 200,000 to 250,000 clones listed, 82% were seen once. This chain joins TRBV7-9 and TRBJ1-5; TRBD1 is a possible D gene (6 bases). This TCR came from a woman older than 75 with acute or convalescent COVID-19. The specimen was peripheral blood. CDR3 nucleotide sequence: TGTGCCAGCAGCTTAGGACAGGTCAATCAGCCCCAGCATTTT. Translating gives CASSLGQVNQPQHF.